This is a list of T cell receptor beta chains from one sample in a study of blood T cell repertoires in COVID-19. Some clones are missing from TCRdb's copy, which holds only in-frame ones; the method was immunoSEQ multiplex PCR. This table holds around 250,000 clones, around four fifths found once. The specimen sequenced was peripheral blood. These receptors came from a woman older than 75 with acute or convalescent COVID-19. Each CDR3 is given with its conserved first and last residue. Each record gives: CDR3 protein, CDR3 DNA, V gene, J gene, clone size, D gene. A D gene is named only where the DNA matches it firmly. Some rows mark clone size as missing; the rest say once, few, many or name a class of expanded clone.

CSASKAGLSTDTQYF	TGCAGTGCTAGTAAGGCGGGGTTGAGCACAGATACGCAGTATTTT	TRBV20-1	TRBJ2-3	NA	NA
CASSRLGTDNSPLHF	TGTGCCAGCAGCCGTCTTGGGACAGATAATTCACCCCTCCACTTT	TRBV7-9	TRBJ1-6	once	TRBD1
CASSLVGQNSGELFF	TGTGCCAGCAGCTTGGTGGGACAGAACAGCGGGGAGCTGTTTTTT	TRBV5-5	TRBJ2-2	NA	TRBD1
CASRNSRSGPLHF	TGTGCCAGCAGGAACAGCCGTTCAGGACCCCTCCACTTT	TRBV5-8	TRBJ1-6	NA	NA
CASSFRQGSNTGELFF	TGCGCCAGCAGCTTTCGACAGGGGTCGAACACCGGGGAGCTGTTTTTT	TRBV5-1	TRBJ2-2	NA	TRBD1
CASSVKTGLTEAFF	TGTGCCAGCAGTGTAAAAACAGGGCTAACTGAAGCTTTCTTT	TRBV2	TRBJ1-1	NA	NA
CASSLGQVNQPQHF	TGTGCCAGCAGCTTGGGACAGGTCAATCAGCCCCAGCATTTT	TRBV7-9	TRBJ1-5	NA	TRBD1
CASSSDRPETQYF	TGCGCCAGCAGCTCCGACAGACCGGAGACCCAGTACTTC	TRBV5-1	TRBJ2-5	NA	NA
CASSFSEREVYGYTF	TGTGCCAGCAGTTTTTCGGAGAGAGAAGTCTATGGCTACACCTTC	TRBV27	TRBJ1-2	once	NA
CASSRGGRWRAETQYF	TGTGCCAGTAGTAGAGGAGGTCGGTGGAGGGCAGAGACCCAGTACTTC	TRBV19	TRBJ2-5	NA	NA
CSARDNSLHF	TGCAGTGCTAGAGATAACTCCCTCCACTTT	TRBV20-1	TRBJ1-6	NA	NA
CASSPGLAGGYEQYF	TGTGCCAGCAGCCCGGGACTAGCGGGAGGCTACGAGCAGTACTTC	TRBV11-3	TRBJ2-7	few	TRBD2
CAISDPDRGDTGELFF	TGTGCCATCAGTGATCCCGACCGGGGGGACACCGGGGAGCTGTTTTTT	TRBV10-3	TRBJ2-2	NA	TRBD2
CASSPWDRGGYTF	TGTGCCAGCAGCCCTTGGGACAGGGGAGGCTACACCTTC	TRBV27	TRBJ1-2	NA	TRBD1
CASSLYRSDYTF	TGTGCCAGCAGTTTATACCGCAGTGACTACACCTTC	TRBV28	TRBJ1-2	NA	NA
CASSRARQGSFGYTF	TGCGCCAGCAGCCGAGCGAGACAGGGTTCTTTTGGCTACACCTTC	TRBV4-3	TRBJ1-2	NA	TRBD1
CASRGSGRGTDTQYF	TGTGCCAGCAGGGGCTCGGGTCGGGGGACAGATACGCAGTATTTT	TRBV28	TRBJ2-3	NA	NA
CASTSGTGGATNEKLFF	TGTGCCAGTACCTCCGGGACAGGGGGAGCAACTAATGAAAAACTGTTTTTT	TRBV19	TRBJ1-4	NA	TRBD1
CASSRGAGETQYF	TGTGCCAGCAGTCGGGGGGCGGGAGAGACCCAGTACTTC	TRBV12-3/TRBV12-4	TRBJ2-5	NA	NA
CASSLFAGQEGYTF	TGCGCCAGCAGCTTGTTCGCAGGTCAAGAGGGCTACACCTTC	TRBV5-1	TRBJ1-2	NA	NA
CASSQEAAPRYGYTF	TGTGCCAGCAGCCAAGAGGCGGCCCCAAGGTATGGCTACACCTTC	TRBV3-1/TRBV3-2	TRBJ1-2	NA	NA
CASSPRSFSGANVLTF	TGTGCCAGTAGTCCACGAAGCTTCTCTGGGGCCAACGTCCTGACTTTC	TRBV19	TRBJ2-6	NA	NA
CASSLQGKNEKLFF	TGTGCCAGCAGCCTACAGGGTAAAAATGAAAAACTGTTTTTT	TRBV9	TRBJ1-4	few	NA
CASSSLRDLGRSGNTIYF	TGTGCCAGCAGCTCCTTGAGGGATCTCGGACGCTCTGGAAACACCATATATTTT	TRBV11-2	TRBJ1-3	NA	NA
CASSIRATDGGGELFF	TGTGCCAGCAGCATAAGGGCGACAGATGGTGGCGGGGAGCTGTTTTTT	TRBV7-2	TRBJ2-2	NA	NA
CASSLGRTGRDEKLFF	TGTGCCAGCAGCTTAGGAAGGACAGGGCGGGATGAAAAACTGTTTTTT	TRBV7-9	TRBJ1-4	once	TRBD1
CASVTGDLYGYTF	TGTGCCAGCGTGACAGGGGACCTCTATGGCTACACCTTC	TRBV19	TRBJ1-2	NA	TRBD1
CASSLSGGLSTEAFF	TGTGCCAGCAGCTTATCCGGGGGGCTGAGCACTGAAGCTTTCTTT	TRBV7-8	TRBJ1-1	NA	NA
CASSDRTGGNEKLFF	TGCGCCAGCAGCGACCGGACAGGGGGCAACGAAAAACTGTTTTTT	TRBV5-1	TRBJ1-4	NA	TRBD1
CASNSPLVEVDEQFF	TGTGCCAGCAATTCACCCCTAGTGGAGGTCGATGAGCAGTTCTTC	TRBV28	TRBJ2-1	NA	NA
CASSQEAPSSPLHF	TGCGCCAGCAGCCAAGAAGCCCCGAGTTCACCCCTCCACTTT	TRBV4-1	TRBJ1-6	few	NA
CASSLVRANTGELFF	TGTGCCAGCAGCTTAGTTCGCGCGAACACCGGGGAGCTGTTTTTT	TRBV11-2	TRBJ2-2	NA	NA
CASTSGQGTQYF	TGTGCCAGCACCTCGGGACAGGGGACCCAGTACTTC	TRBV27	TRBJ2-5	NA	TRBD1
CASSLVSAGGADTQYF	TGTGCCAGCAGCTTAGTGTCAGCGGGGGGAGCAGATACGCAGTATTTT	TRBV7-2	TRBJ2-3	NA	TRBD2
CASSRGIPANYGYTF	TGTGCCAGCAGCAGGGGGATCCCGGCTAACTATGGCTACACCTTC	TRBV3-1/TRBV3-2	TRBJ1-2	NA	NA